This TCR beta chain was observed in a study of blood T cell repertoires in COVID-19. Patients at the Seattle site were enrolled during active infection and followed longitudinally. Germline assignment: CDR1 SGHNT and CDR2 YENEEA. CDR3 length: 16 amino acids. The trim removed 5 bases at V and 2 bases at J, leaving 11 bases unmatched. Assay used: immunoSEQ multiplex PCR; TCRdb lists only in-frame clones, some missing. The sample shows roughly 53,000 clones, about 90% of them seen only once. Sequenced: peripheral blood. V usage is TRBV11-3 and J usage is TRBJ2-5, with 7 bases fitting TRBD2. This receptor was identified in a woman aged 80 or over with COVID-19, enrolled during active disease. In nucleotides, the CDR3 is TGTGCCAGCAGCCCCGGACTAGGTACACTTCAAGAGACCCAGTACTTC. Its protein is CASSPGLGTLQETQYF.